Listed here are 13 T cell receptor beta chains from one sample, sequenced in a study of T cells after yellow fever vaccination. Using its own MiXCR run on the 5' RACE reads, TCRdb lists one record per CDR3 protein. The data hold 450,000 to 600,000 distinct CDR3 sequences, with approximately 15% observed a single time. The source material was PBMCs, sampled on the day of the yellow fever booster vaccination. The source of these receptors is a man aged 25-45 years who received the YFV17D yellow fever vaccine.

In its sample, this clonotype was seen a few times. V usage is TRBV11-3 and J usage is TRBJ2-1; 7 bases agree with TRBD2. This CDR3 region has 15 residues. V trimming: 3 bases; J trimming: 5 bases; junction bases outside the gene matches: 7. Germline CDR1 reads SGHNT; CDR2 reads YENEEA. DNA for the CDR3: TGTGCCAGCAGCTTCGAGGGAGGGCCAAACAATGAGCAGTTCTTC. Translating it yields CASSFEGGPNNEQFF.

The rearrangement joins TRBV5-1 to TRBJ2-2; a weak D match, TRBD1 (6 bases). CDR1 and CDR2 from the germline V gene are SGHRS and YFSETQ. The CDR3 runs to 15 residues. Trimming took off 0 bases at V and 7 bases at J, with 13 bases between the two ends. This CDR3 reads CASSLEDSRFGELFF. The CDR3 DNA reads TGCGCCAGCAGCTTGGAGGACAGCAGGTTCGGGGAGCTGTTTTTT.

The chain links TRBV4-3 to TRBJ1-1, with D possibly matching TRBD1 (6 bases). Trimming stripped 1 base from V and 5 bases from J, with 14 bases between. This CDR3 comprises 15 residues. CDR1 and CDR2 (germline): LGHNA, YSLEER. CDR3 bases: TGCGCCAGCAGCCAAGGACAGGAAGTTGATACTGAAGCTTTCTTT. This gives the protein CASSQGQEVDTEAFF.

J is TRBJ1-4 and V is TRBV7-2, with D possibly TRBD1 on 6 matching bases. The ends were cut back, 7 bases at V and 5 bases at J, with 14 bases in the middle. CDR1 and CDR2 (germline): SGHTA, FQGNSA. The CDR3 has 14 residues. This chain's CDR3 is CASKGGGFNEKLFF. The CDR3 bases are TGTGCCAGCAAAGGGGGGGGGTTCAATGAAAAACTGTTTTTT.

This clonotype showed up just a few times. The CDR3 sequence is CSATRLAGRQFF. The CDR3 region has the DNA TGCAGTGCTACTCGACTAGCGGGAAGGCAGTTCTTC. V usage is TRBV20-1 and J usage is TRBJ2-1; 11 nucleotides match TRBD2. CDR3 length equals 12 residues. J was trimmed by 12 bases and V by 4 bases; bases with no gene match: 5. Germline assignment: CDR1 DFQATT and CDR2 SNEGSKA (reference sequence).

This chain joins TRBV19 and TRBJ1-2; the D is unclear. The V gene lost 3 bases and the J gene lost 3 bases, with 8 bases spanning the gap. This CDR3 is 13 amino acids long. Looked up from germline, CDR1 is LNHDA and CDR2 is SQIVND (reference sequence). The CDR3: CASSIGLDYGYTF. CDR3 DNA sequence: TGTGCCAGTAGTATCGGCTTGGACTATGGCTACACCTTC.

V usage is TRBV5-5 and J usage is TRBJ2-7; TRBD1 matches 7 bases. Germline CDR1 and CDR2: SGHKS and YYEKEE (reference sequence). The CDR3 loop spans 14 amino acids. J gave up 2 bases and V 4 bases, and 6 bases lay outside the gene matches. The CDR3 protein is CASSSQGGPYEQYF. The CDR3 coding sequence is TGTGCCAGCAGCAGTCAAGGGGGCCCCTACGAGCAGTACTTC.

This clonotype has ten or more counts. This chain joins TRBV29-1 and TRBJ2-7, with TRBD2 matching 10 bases. V dropped 4 bases and J dropped 9; count of bases not matched to a gene: 12. The CDR3 is 14 amino acids. CDR1 and CDR2 from the germline V gene are SQVTM and ANQGSEA. The CDR3 region is CSVAWTGTSEVQYF. In nucleotides, the CDR3 is TGCAGCGTTGCATGGACCGGGACTAGCGAAGTGCAGTACTTC.

The CDR3 loop is CASGYAVGTLNTEAFF. The CDR3 region has the DNA TGTGCTAGTGGTTATGCCGTTGGAACCCTGAACACTGAAGCTTTCTTT. The chain uses TRBV12-5 and TRBJ1-1; D remains ambiguous. V lost 4 bases, J lost 0 bases, and 15 bases lay in between. The CDR3 extends over 16 amino acids. Per the germline V gene, CDR1 is LGHNT and CDR2 is FRNRAP.

This clonotype was recorded a few times. This chain uses TRBV3-1 with TRBJ2-2; D is perhaps TRBD2 (7 bases). Trimming took off 6 bases at V and 7 bases at J, with 15 bases between the two ends. Germline CDR1 reads LGHDT; CDR2 reads YNNKEL (reference sequence). The CDR3 is 14 residues long. Here the CDR3 DNA reads TGTGCCAGCAGATCGGCGGGGGCAGGCGGGGAGCTGTTTTTT. This translates into CASRSAGAGGELFF.

This clonotype was seen a handful of times. The chain joins TRBV12-3 or TRBV12-4 to TRBJ2-3, with 8 nucleotides matching TRBD2. V shed 3 bases and J 1 base; nucleotides not matched to a gene: 3. CDR3 size: 15 residues. The CDR3 sequence: CASSLILAGTDTQYF. The CDR3 DNA follows: TGTGCCAGCAGTTTGATACTAGCGGGCACAGATACGCAGTATTTT.

This clonotype was seen a handful of times. This chain connects TRBV10-3 to TRBJ2-7; 9 bases line up with TRBD1. The trim removed 6 bases at V and 4 bases at J, leaving 4 bases unmatched. Germline lookup yields CDR1 ENHRY and CDR2 SYGVKD. The CDR3 length is 13 residues. CDR3 coding DNA: TGTGCCATCAGGTCACAGGGGGCATACGAGCAGTACTTC. Its protein product is CAIRSQGAYEQYF.

J is TRBJ2-5 and V is TRBV23-1, with 9 bases lining up with TRBD1. TRBV23-1 is filed as an ORF, its function uncertain. With 6 bases clipped from V and 4 bases from J, the junction kept 9 bases outside the gene matches. The length of the CDR3 is 15 residues. CDR3 residues: CASSHGLQGAETQYF. The CDR3 region has the DNA TGCGCCAGCAGCCACGGTTTACAGGGGGCAGAGACCCAGTACTTC.